The 19 T cell receptor beta chains below all came from one sample that was sequenced in a study of PD-1 blockade in classical Hodgkin lymphoma. The assay was immunoSEQ multiplex PCR, and TCRdb's table has in-frame clones only and misses some. The sample has fewer than 7,500 clones, 60% seen once; the top ten hold 10%. Time point described: cycle 4 day 1 (C4D1), after 5 to 7 weeks of nivolumab. Every single patient, without exception, relapsed after autologous stem cell transplantation, and brentuximab vedotin exposure varied. After thawing, PBMCs were subjected to magnetic negative selection to isolate CD8+ T cells. Source: CD8+ T cells from blood, taken before the fourth cycle of nivolumab. All receptors come from a human donor with classical Hodgkin lymphoma.

V and J are TRBV28 and TRBJ1-1; 10 bases are a match to TRBD1. The CDR3 consists of 17 residues. The V gene's germline CDR1 is MDHEN and CDR2 SYDVKM. V trimming: 3 bases; J trimming: 1 base; junction bases outside the gene matches: 8. The CDR3 DNA follows: TGTGCCAGCAGTTTTTGGGGACAGGGGTTATCGAACACTGAAGCTTTCTTT. It specifies CASSFWGQGLSNTEAFF.

V usage is TRBV27 and J usage is TRBJ2-7; 8 bases map to TRBD1. V dropped 3 bases and J dropped 2; count of bases not matched to a gene: 9. This CDR3 is 16 amino acids long. The germline V gene encodes CDR1 MNHEY and CDR2 SMNVEV (reference sequence). DNA for the CDR3: TGTGCCAGCAGTTTGGGACCCGGGACAGGTCCCTACGAGCAGTACTTC. Translation gives CASSLGPGTGPYEQYF.

The gene calls are TRBV4-1 and TRBJ1-2, with D perhaps TRBD1 (6 bases). This CDR3 has 17 residues. Germline values: CDR1 MGHRA, CDR2 YSYEKL. Trimming removed 0 bases at V and 4 bases at J, with 18 bases between. The CDR3 coding sequence is TGCGCCAGCAGCCAAGATCTTAGTACAGGGTGGAGCTATGGCTACACCTTC. Protein product: CASSQDLSTGWSYGYTF.

This clone qualifies as large. The chain combines TRBV5-6 with TRBJ1-1, with D unresolved. CDR1 is SGHDT and CDR2 is YYEEEE in the germline V gene. V lost 2 bases and J lost 3, with 11 bases in between. The CDR3 contains 14 residues. CDR3 nucleotide sequence: TGTGCCAGCAGCTTTAATGGTGAGGACACTGAAGCTTTCTTT. It encodes CASSFNGEDTEAFF.

V usage is TRBV5-1 and J usage is TRBJ2-2, with TRBD2 as a possible D gene (5 bases). Trimming left V 7 bases short and J 6 bases short, with 19 bases between. Germline loops: CDR1 SGHRS, CDR2 YFSETQ. The CDR3 runs 15 residues. The CDR3 DNA is TGCGCCAGCGCCTTGCACGGAGGCGTCGCCGGGGAGCTGTTTTTT. Protein sequence: CASALHGGVAGELFF.

By share, this clone counts as medium-sized. V usage is TRBV27 and J usage is TRBJ2-5, with D uncertain. This CDR3 comprises 14 residues. The V gene's germline CDR1 is MNHEY and CDR2 SMNVEV (reference sequence). V lost 5 bases and J lost 1, with 11 bases in between. CDR3 amino acids: CASSIDRFQETQYF. The CDR3 bases are TGTGCCAGCAGTATAGACCGGTTCCAAGAGACCCAGTACTTC.

V gene TRBV7-8 combines with J gene TRBJ1-2; TRBD1 matches 8 bases. The CDR3 contains 15 residues. V shed 4 bases and J 4 bases; nucleotides not matched to a gene: 8. CDR1 is SGHVS and CDR2 is FQNEAQ in the germline V gene. The chain's CDR3 is CASSSSGTGLYGYTF. CDR3 DNA sequence: TGTGCCAGCAGCTCCTCCGGGACAGGCCTCTATGGCTACACCTTC.

By its share, this clone is medium-sized (0.01 to 0.1%). This chain joins TRBV19 and TRBJ1-2; D gene ambiguous. Per the germline V gene, CDR1 is LNHDA and CDR2 is SQIVND (reference sequence). V lost 1 base, J lost 7 bases, and 1 base lay in between. CDR3 length: 10 amino acids. CDR3 loop: CASSIGGYTF. DNA of the CDR3: TGTGCCAGTAGTATAGGTGGCTACACCTTC.

In its sample, this clone was seen a few times. The CDR3 is CASSWSRGSRTDTQYF. The CDR3 DNA reads as TGTGCCAGCAGCTGGAGCAGGGGGTCGCGCACAGATACGCAGTATTTT. The chain employs TRBV7-2 and TRBJ2-3; 7 bases fit TRBD1. Trimming took 4 bases from V and 1 from J; bases not matched to a gene: 8. This CDR3 is 16 amino acids long. Germline V gene sequence: CDR1 SGHTA, CDR2 FQGNSA.

The rearrangement links TRBV9 to TRBJ2-2; 8 nucleotides line up with TRBD1. Germline CDR1 and CDR2: SGDLS and YYNGEE. There are 14 residues in the CDR3. The V segment lost 2 bases and the J segment 9 bases; nucleotides outside the gene matches: 6. The CDR3 is CASSVSGGSRELFF. CDR3 DNA sequence: TGTGCCAGCAGCGTTTCAGGGGGCTCGAGGGAGCTGTTTTTT.

The genes are TRBV21-1 and TRBJ2-7; TRBD1, as called in the table, went unchecked against the DNA. TRBV21-1 is listed as a pseudogene. This CDR3 spans 15 amino acids. The CDR3 sequence is CASSKGKGLWYEQYF. In nucleotides, the CDR3 is TGTGCCAGCAGCAAAGGCAAGGGGCTTTGGTACGAGCAGTACTTC.

This clone came up a few times. J is TRBJ2-1 and V is TRBV19; TRBD1 might be the D (6 bases). Germline V CDR1 and CDR2: LNHDA, SQIVND (reference sequence). The CDR3 extends over 13 amino acids. V was clipped by 7 bases and J by 7 bases, with 14 bases between them. The CDR3 spells CASTLTGWNEQFF. In DNA, the CDR3 is TGTGCCAGTACCTTGACAGGATGGAATGAGCAGTTCTTC.

The chain uses TRBV7-6 and TRBJ2-7, with a weak D call TRBD2 (5 bases). In germline, CDR1 is SGHVS, CDR2 FNYEAQ. The V end lost 1 base, the J end lost 4 bases, and 11 bases lay between the germline ends. This CDR3 has 14 amino acids. The CDR3 sequence is CASSLEGDGYEQYF. DNA of the CDR3: TGTGCCAGCAGCTTAGAGGGAGATGGTTACGAGCAGTACTTC.

The rearrangement joins TRBV11-3 to TRBJ2-2; no clear D gene. This CDR3 comprises 16 residues. CDR1 is SGHNT and CDR2 is YENEEA in the germline V gene. V shed 2 bases and J shed 1 base, with 11 bases lying between them. The CDR3 DNA is TGTGCCAGCAGCTTAAAGGGCGGAATGAACACCGGGGAGCTGTTTTTT. Protein product: CASSLKGGMNTGELFF.

This clone has only a few counts. CDR3 loop: CASSVAGFEAFF. The CDR3, as DNA: TGTGCCAGCAGTGTGGCAGGGTTTGAAGCTTTCTTT. V is TRBV6-1 and J is TRBJ1-1, with a possible D match to TRBD1 (5 bases). The CDR3 consists of 12 residues. V was pared by 4 bases and J by 7 bases, with 10 bases between. Germline V CDR1 and CDR2: MNHNS, SASEGT.

The rearrangement joins TRBV25-1 to TRBJ2-7, with D possibly matching TRBD2 (6 bases). Between the trimmed V and J ends, which lost 1 base and 6 bases, there was a span of 10 bases. This CDR3 has 13 residues. The V gene's germline CDR1 is MGHDK and CDR2 SYGVNS. This chain's CDR3 is CASSELGGGEQYF. The DNA of the CDR3 is TGTGCCAGCAGTGAATTGGGAGGCGGCGAGCAGTACTTC.

This clone was found once. V usage is TRBV29-1 and J usage is TRBJ2-3; D tentatively reads TRBD1 or TRBD2 (6 bases each). Germline V gene data show CDR1 as SQVTM and CDR2 as ANQGSEA. CDR3 length: 13 amino acids. V dropped 6 bases and J dropped 4 bases, with 14 bases sitting between them. The CDR3 nucleotides read TGCAGCGTCCCCAACGGGGGCTCAGATACGCAGTATTTT. Translating it yields CSVPNGGSDTQYF.

This clone is labeled medium-sized. The rearrangement joins TRBV19 to TRBJ1-2; TRBD1 agrees at 9 bases. In germline, CDR1 is LNHDA, CDR2 SQIVND (reference sequence). The trim removed 3 bases at V and 4 bases at J, leaving 9 bases unmatched. This CDR3 has 16 amino acids. The CDR3 nucleotides are TGTGCCAGTAGTATGGACGGACAGGGGCCTCTCTATGGCTACACCTTC. This codes for CASSMDGQGPLYGYTF.

By sample fraction, this clone is medium-sized. The chain links TRBV7-9 to TRBJ2-7; 10 nucleotides align to TRBD2. J gave up 5 bases and V 5 bases, and 9 bases lay outside the gene matches. The CDR3 is 15 residues long. Germline V CDR1 and CDR2: SEHNR, FQNEAQ (reference sequence). The CDR3 DNA reads TGTGCCAGCAGCCCCGAAGGGCTAGCGGGAGACGAGCAGTACTTC. Amino acids: CASSPEGLAGDEQYF. Drawing the rest from reference TRBV7-9 and TRBJ2-7, the complete variable domain is DTGVSQNPRHKITKRGQNVTFRCDPISEHNRLYWYRQTLGQGPEFLTYFQNEAQLEKSRLLSDRFSAERPKGSFSTLEIQRTEQGDSAMYLCASSPEGLAGDEQYFGPGTRLTVT.